This TCR beta chain was identified during a study of blood T cell repertoires in COVID-19. Study-wide context: From T cells, B-cell-depleted T cells, or PBMCs came the material, which was cDNA or gDNA.

Authors' data handling: By means of reference gene primer amplification, nucleated cell counts were estimated. Only in-frame clones appear in the TCRdb table, and some are missing; sequencing was by immunoSEQ multiplex PCR. Clonal size and the V and J genes are those of that table, whereas D and trimming came from the DNA. This table holds around 280,000 clones, roughly 80% found once. The sequencing input was peripheral blood. The TCR sequence derives from a woman aged 45-65 years with active or convalescent COVID-19.

CDR3 bases: TGCGCCAGCAGCGGGTGGGACAGGCAAGCGTCCTACGAGCAGTACTTC. Its protein is CASSGWDRQASYEQYF. This chain links TRBV10-2 with TRBJ2-7; the match to TRBD1 covers 8 bases. The germline CDR1 and CDR2 sequences are WSHSY and SAAADI. The trim removed 6 bases at V and 1 base at J, leaving 11 bases unmatched. CDR3 size: 16 residues.